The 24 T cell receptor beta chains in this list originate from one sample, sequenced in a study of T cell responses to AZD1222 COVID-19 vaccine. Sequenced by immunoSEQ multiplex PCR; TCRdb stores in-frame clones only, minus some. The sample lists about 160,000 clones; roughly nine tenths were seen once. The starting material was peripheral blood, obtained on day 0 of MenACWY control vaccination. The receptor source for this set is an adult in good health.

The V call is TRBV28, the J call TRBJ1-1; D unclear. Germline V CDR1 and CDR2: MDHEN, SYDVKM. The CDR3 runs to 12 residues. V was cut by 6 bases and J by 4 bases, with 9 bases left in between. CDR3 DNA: TGTGCCAGCAGCCGCCCAGTCACTGAAGCTTTCTTT. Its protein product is CASSRPVTEAFF.

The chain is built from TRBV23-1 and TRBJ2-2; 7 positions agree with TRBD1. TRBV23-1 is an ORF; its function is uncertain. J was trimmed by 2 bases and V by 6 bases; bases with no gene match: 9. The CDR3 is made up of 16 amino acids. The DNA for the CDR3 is TGCGCCAGCAGCCCCGACAGGGACCTTAACACCGGGGAGCTGTTTTTT. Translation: CASSPDRDLNTGELFF.

DNA of the CDR3: TGTGCCAGCAGCTCAACCCTTCGGAACACTGAAGCTTTCTTT. Its translation is CASSSTLRNTEAFF. V and J are TRBV27 and TRBJ1-1; D is unresolved. The germline V gene encodes CDR1 MNHEY and CDR2 SMNVEV (reference sequence). The length of the CDR3 is 14 residues. V lost 6 bases and J lost 1, with 12 bases in between.

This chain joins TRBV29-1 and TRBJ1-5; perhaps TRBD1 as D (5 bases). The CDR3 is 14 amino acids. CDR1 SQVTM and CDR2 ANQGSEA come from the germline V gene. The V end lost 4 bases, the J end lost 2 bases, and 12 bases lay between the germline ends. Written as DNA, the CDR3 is TGCAGCGTTGGTATGTCGGGGGGCAATCAGCCCCAGCATTTT. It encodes CSVGMSGGNQPQHF. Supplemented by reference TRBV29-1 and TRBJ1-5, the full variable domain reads SAVISQKPSRDICQRGTSLTIQCQVDSQVTMMFWYRQQPGQSLTLIATANQGSEATYESGFVIDKFPISRPNLTFSTLTVSNMSPEDSSIYLCSVGMSGGNQPQHFGDGTRLSIL.

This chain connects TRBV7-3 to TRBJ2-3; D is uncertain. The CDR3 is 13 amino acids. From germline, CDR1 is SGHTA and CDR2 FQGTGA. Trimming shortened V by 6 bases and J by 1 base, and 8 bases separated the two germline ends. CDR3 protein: CASRLSGTDTQYF. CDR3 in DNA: TGTGCCAGCAGACTAAGCGGCACAGATACGCAGTATTTT.

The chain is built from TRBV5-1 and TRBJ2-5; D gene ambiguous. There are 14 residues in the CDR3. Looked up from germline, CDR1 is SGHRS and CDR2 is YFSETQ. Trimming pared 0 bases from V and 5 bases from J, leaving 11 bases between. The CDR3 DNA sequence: TGCGCCAGCAGCTTGGGCCGAGAGACGGAGACCCAGTACTTC. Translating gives CASSLGRETETQYF.

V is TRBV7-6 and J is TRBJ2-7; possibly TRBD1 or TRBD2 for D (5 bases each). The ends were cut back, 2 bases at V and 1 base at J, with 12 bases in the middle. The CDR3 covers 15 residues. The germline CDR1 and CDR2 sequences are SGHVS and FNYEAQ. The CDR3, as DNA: TGTGCCAGCAGCTTATTCAGGGACCAATCCTACGAGCAGTACTTC. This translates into CASSLFRDQSYEQYF.

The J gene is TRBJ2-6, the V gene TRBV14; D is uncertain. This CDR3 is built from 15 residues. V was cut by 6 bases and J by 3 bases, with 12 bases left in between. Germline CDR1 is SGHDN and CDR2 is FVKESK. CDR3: CASSSLVVGANVLTF. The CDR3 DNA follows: TGTGCCAGCAGTTCTCTGGTGGTTGGGGCCAACGTCCTGACTTTC.

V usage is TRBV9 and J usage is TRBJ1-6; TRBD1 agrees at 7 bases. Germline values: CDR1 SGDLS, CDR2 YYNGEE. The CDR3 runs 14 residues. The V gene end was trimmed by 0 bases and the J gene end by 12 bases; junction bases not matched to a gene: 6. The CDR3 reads CASSVAQGPRPLHF. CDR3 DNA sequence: TGTGCCAGCAGCGTAGCACAGGGGCCCAGACCCCTCCACTTT.

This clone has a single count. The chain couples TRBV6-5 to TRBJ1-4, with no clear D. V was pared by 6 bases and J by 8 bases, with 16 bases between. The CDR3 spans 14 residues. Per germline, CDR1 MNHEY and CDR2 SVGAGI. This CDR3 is CASSSSRKREKLFF. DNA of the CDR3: TGTGCCAGCAGCTCCAGTCGGAAGAGGGAAAAACTGTTTTTT.

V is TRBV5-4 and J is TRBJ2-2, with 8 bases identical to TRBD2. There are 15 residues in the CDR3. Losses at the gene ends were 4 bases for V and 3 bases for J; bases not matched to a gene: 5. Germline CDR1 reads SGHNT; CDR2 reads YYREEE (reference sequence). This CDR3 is CASSVLADHTGELFF. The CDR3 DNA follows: TGTGCCAGCAGCGTACTAGCGGACCACACCGGGGAGCTGTTTTTT.

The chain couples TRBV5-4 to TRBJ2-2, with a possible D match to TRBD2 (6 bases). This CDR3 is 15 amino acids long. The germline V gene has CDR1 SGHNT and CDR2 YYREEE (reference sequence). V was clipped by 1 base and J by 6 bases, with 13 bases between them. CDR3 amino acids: CASSLKEGFAGELFF. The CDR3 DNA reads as TGTGCCAGCAGCTTGAAGGAGGGTTTCGCCGGGGAGCTGTTTTTT.

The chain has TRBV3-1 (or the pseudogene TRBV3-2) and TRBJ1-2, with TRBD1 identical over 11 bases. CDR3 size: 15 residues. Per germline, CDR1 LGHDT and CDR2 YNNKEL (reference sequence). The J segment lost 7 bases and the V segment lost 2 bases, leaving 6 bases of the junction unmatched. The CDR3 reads CASSQFLGQGGGYTF. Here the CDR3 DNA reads TGTGCCAGCAGCCAATTCCTGGGACAGGGGGGTGGCTACACCTTC.

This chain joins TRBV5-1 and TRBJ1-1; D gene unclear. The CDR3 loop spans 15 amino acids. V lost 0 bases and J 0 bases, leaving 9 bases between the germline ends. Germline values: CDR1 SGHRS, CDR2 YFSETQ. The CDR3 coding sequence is TGCGCCAGCAGCTTGGAACTAGGGCTGAACACTGAAGCTTTCTTT. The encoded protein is CASSLELGLNTEAFF. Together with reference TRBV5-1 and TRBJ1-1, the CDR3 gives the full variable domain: KAGVTQTPRYLIKTRGQQVTLSCSPISGHRSVSWYQQTPGQGLQFLFEYFSETQRNKGNFPGRFSGRQFSNSRSEMNVSTLELGDSALYLCASSLELGLNTEAFFGQGTRLTVV.

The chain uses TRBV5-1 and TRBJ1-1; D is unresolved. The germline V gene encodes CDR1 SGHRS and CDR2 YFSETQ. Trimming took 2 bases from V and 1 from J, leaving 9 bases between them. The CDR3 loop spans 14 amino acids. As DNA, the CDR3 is TGCGCCAGCAGCTTTTTACAGTCGAACACTGAAGCTTTCTTT. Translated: CASSFLQSNTEAFF.

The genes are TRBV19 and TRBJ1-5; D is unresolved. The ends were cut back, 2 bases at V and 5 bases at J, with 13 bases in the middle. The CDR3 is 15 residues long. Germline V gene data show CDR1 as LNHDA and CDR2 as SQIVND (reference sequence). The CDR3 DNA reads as TGTGCCAGTAGTATAATTGGCGGGGTGGATCAGCCCCAGCATTTT. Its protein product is CASSIIGGVDQPQHF.

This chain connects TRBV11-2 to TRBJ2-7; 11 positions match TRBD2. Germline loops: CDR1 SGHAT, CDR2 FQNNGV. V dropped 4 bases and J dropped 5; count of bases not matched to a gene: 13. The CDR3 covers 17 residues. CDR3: CASSSRNLAGGLHEQYF. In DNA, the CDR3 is TGTGCCAGCAGCTCGAGGAATCTAGCGGGAGGCCTCCACGAGCAGTACTTC.

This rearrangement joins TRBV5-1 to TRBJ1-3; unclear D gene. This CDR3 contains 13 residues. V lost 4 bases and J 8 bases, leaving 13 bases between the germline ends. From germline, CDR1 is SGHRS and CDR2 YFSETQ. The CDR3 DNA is TGCGCCAGCAGCCAACGATGGGGAGACACCATATATTTT. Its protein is CASSQRWGDTIYF.

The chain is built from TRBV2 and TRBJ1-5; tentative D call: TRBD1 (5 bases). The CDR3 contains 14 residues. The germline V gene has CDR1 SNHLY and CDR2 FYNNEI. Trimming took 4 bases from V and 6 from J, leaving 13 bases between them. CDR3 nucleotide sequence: TGTGCCAGCAGTGGCGGGATAGGGGCTCAGCCCCAGCATTTT. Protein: CASSGGIGAQPQHF.

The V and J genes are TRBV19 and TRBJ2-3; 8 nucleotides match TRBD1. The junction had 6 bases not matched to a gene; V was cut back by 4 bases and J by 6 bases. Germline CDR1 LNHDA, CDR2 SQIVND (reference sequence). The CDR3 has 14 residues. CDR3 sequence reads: CASSTGQGFDTQYF. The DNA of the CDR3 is TGTGCCAGTAGTACCGGACAGGGCTTTGATACGCAGTATTTT.

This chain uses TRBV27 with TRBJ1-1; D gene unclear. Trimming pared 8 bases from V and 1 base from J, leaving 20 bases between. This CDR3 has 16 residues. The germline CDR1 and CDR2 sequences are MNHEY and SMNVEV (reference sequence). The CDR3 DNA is TGTGCCAGCTATTCCCGGGCGGCCCCTACGAACACTGAAGCTTTCTTT. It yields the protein CASYSRAAPTNTEAFF.

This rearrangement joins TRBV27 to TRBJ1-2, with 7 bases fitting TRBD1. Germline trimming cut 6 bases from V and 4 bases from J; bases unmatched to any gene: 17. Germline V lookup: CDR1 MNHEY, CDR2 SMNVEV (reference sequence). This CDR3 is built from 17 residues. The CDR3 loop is CASSPNTPDRVRYGYTF. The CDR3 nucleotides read TGTGCCAGCAGCCCTAACACCCCCGACAGGGTCCGCTATGGCTACACCTTC.

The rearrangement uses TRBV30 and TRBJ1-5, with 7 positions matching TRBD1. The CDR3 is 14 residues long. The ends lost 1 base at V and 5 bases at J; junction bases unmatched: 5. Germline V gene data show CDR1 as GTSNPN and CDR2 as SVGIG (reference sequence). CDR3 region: CAWSGQGGHQPQHF. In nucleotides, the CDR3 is TGTGCCTGGAGTGGCCAGGGGGGGCATCAGCCCCAGCATTTT.

CDR3 protein: CASSLTSGTYEQYF. CDR3 nucleotides: TGTGCCAGCAGCTTAACTAGCGGGACCTACGAGCAGTACTTC. The V gene is TRBV11-3, the J gene TRBJ2-7; 10 bases map to TRBD2. The CDR3 sequence is 14 residues long. V lost 2 bases to trimming and J lost 2 bases; unmatched junction nucleotides: 0. Germline CDR1 SGHNT, CDR2 YENEEA.